This T cell receptor beta chain appears in the sequencing data of a study of vaccination effects on CD4 cells after COVID-19. Isolating CD4+ T cells followed 9 to 11 days of culture. Generated by immunoSEQ multiplex PCR, the TCRdb table keeps only in-frame clones and is missing some. This table has around 41,000 clones, about 81% appearing once. Study results and limitations: Only a few convalescent patients and no early post-infection timepoints featured in the study. Marked clonal contraction was seen in infection- and vaccine-induced clones late after vaccination.

About this clone itself: Its antigen is still unknown.

Sequencing was performed on CD4+ T cells from PBMCs cultured without peptide, taken before COVID-19 vaccination. This receptor was identified in a human donor who received a COVID-19 vaccine.

The CDR3 bases are TGTGCCAGCAGTGATGTGGAGACCCAGTACTTC. Translating gives CASSDVETQYF. This chain links TRBV2 with TRBJ2-5; D remains unclear. V shed 3 bases and J shed 5 bases, with 4 bases lying between them. The germline gives CDR1 SNHLY, CDR2 FYNNEI. The CDR3 covers 11 residues.